This TCR beta chain was sequenced in a study of blood T cells in healthy people across ages (dated by TCRdb to 2015 to 2017). Background on the whole study: In model experiments, template switching captured roughly one uniquely barcoded TCR beta cDNA molecule for every two T cells. The study measured age-related changes in TCR beta repertoire diversity using deep sequencing normalized with unique cDNA molecular identifiers. Four age groups were formed from the donors: young (average 16 years), middle-aged (more than 35), aged (around 68) and long-lived (approximately 78). To avoid experimental bias, donors of different ages were randomly spread across the sequencing lanes. Using the same blood draw, the study looked at two additional independent replicas of 1 million unique cDNA reads for two donors, one aged 18 to 30 and the other aged 80 or older. General findings and caveats noted by the study authors: Total diversity estimates from one million sequenced T cells were considered lower bounds and underestimates. Because donor CMV infection status was unknown, age-related changes in expanded clonotypes were potentially confounded. The long-lived group showed more naive CD4+ T cells, fewer expanded clones and increased TCR diversity than the aged group, suggesting age selection. Observed TCR beta diversity correlated strongly with the percentage of naive T cells measured by flow cytometry. As age increased, observed TCR beta diversity per million T cells dropped in a roughly linear way, and a significant reduction was already evident by age about 40. Conclusive comparison of naive and antigen-experienced compartments was prevented by the profiling of bulk unsorted PBMCs.

Cut back by 3 bases and 6 bases, the V and J ends lie 16 bases apart. Looking up the germline V gene (reference sequence) yields CDR1 SGHKS and CDR2 YYEKEE. The CDR3 sequence holds 14 residues, the cysteine and phenylalanine included. This entry keeps only the CDR3 DNA: 42 bases, framed from base 1. The approximately 40 donors, aged about 6 to 100 years, were systemically healthy Caucasian individuals from Russia. Each donor gave ten milliliters of peripheral blood, collected into EDTA-treated Vacutainer tubes. Ficoll-Paque density-gradient centrifugation was used to isolate PBMCs, with at least 7 million per sample. Trizol reagent was used to extract total RNA from the PBMCs, yielding at least 6 micrograms per sample. For every donor, an aliquot of PBMCs went through flow cytometry to measure the percentages of naive CD45RAhigh/CD27high T cells. Note on this clonotype: Which antigen it targets is not known. Base qualities are not provided; no much larger clone lies one nucleotide away.

The library was built by means of 5' RACE. The reads were generated on an Illumina HiSeq 2500. The second PCR ran for about 6 to 12 cycles and used a J-beta primer mix along with a sample-barcoded 5' primer. A template-switch 5' adaptor carrying 12 random nucleotides introduced a unique molecular identifier onto each TCR beta cDNA molecule. Each sample yielded at least 2.5 million CDR3-containing paired-end reads. First-strand cDNA synthesis was performed from all RNA using the Mint cDNA synthesis kit, with priming by a TRBC-specific oligonucleotide. Following uracil-DNA glycosylase treatment, a first 18-cycle PCR with universal primers M1SS and BC2_uni_R was performed on all cDNA. The original pipeline was this. For normalization, 1 million high-quality reads, each with a distinct molecular identifier, were randomly selected from each sample. Reads sharing molecular identifiers were discarded rather than binned into consensus sequences. MiTCR, with a Q25 quality threshold and the strictest error-elimination algorithm, was used for CDR3 identification, clonotype clustering and error correction. A nonparametric unseen species model using Euler transformation provided a lower-bound estimate of total TCR beta diversity. The public reads were run again by TCRdb, first through fastp at Q25 and then through MiXCR, and only productive beta chains were kept. Identical CDR3 proteins give one entry, which carries the most common genes and DNA. The authors' filters were not applied to this entry. The sample has hundreds of thousands of distinct CDR3 sequences on record, about 30% of them singletons. Approximately 14% of the sample lies in the top ten.

Sequencing was carried out using blood. The chain employs TRBV5-5 and TRBJ2-7; the D region is possibly TRBD1 or TRBD2, each matching across 5 bases. The origin of this receptor is a woman of 80 years or more in good health. The DNA sequence is as follows: TGTGCCAGCAGCTACGGGGCCCCGGGTGGCGAGCAGTACTTC. Its protein is CASSYGAPGGEQYF.